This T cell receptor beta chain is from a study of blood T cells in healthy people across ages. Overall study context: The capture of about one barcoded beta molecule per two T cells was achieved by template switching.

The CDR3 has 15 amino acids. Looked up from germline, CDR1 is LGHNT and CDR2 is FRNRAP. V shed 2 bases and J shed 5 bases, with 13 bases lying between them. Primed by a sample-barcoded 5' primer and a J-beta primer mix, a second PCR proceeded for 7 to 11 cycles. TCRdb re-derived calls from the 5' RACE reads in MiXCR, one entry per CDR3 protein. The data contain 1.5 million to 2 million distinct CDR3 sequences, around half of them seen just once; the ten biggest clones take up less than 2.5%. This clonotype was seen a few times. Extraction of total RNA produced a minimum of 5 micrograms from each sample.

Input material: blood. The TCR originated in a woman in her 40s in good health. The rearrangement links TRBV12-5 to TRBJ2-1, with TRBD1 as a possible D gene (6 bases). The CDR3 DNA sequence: TGTGCTAGTGGTTTGACAGGGTGGGGTAACAATGAGCAGTTCTTC. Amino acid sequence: CASGLTGWGNNEQFF. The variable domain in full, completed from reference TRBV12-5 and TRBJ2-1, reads DARVTQTPRHKVTEMGQEVTMRCQPILGHNTVFWYRQTMMQGLELLAYFRNRAPLDDSGMPKDRFSAEMPDATLATLKIQPSEPRDSAVYFCASGLTGWGNNEQFFGPGTRLTVL.